This T cell receptor beta chain is drawn from a study of blood T cell repertoires in COVID-19. Study as a whole: There were acute and convalescent COVID-19 samples, and they came from the United States, Italy and Spain. Nucleic acid was either cDNA or gDNA, and it came from T cells, B-cell-depleted T cells, or PBMCs.

Germline V lookup: CDR1 WSHSY, CDR2 SAAADI. The CDR3 extends over 12 amino acids. V lost 10 bases and J 3 bases, leaving 12 bases between the germline ends. In the authors' workflow: Reference gene primer amplification gave estimated nucleated cell counts. Sequencing was performed with immunoSEQ multiplex PCR; in TCRdb, only in-frame clones are kept and a portion is missing. That table is the source of V, J and clone size, and D and trimming were worked out from the DNA. This table holds a few hundred thousand clones, roughly 86% found once. The receptor comes from a man younger than 30 with active or convalescent COVID-19. V usage is TRBV10-2 and J usage is TRBJ1-1; D possibly corresponds to TRBD1 (6 bases). Sequencing was done on a sample of peripheral blood. CDR3: CATRGGDTEAFF. The CDR3 coding sequence is TGCGCCACCAGAGGGGGAGACACTGAAGCTTTCTTT.